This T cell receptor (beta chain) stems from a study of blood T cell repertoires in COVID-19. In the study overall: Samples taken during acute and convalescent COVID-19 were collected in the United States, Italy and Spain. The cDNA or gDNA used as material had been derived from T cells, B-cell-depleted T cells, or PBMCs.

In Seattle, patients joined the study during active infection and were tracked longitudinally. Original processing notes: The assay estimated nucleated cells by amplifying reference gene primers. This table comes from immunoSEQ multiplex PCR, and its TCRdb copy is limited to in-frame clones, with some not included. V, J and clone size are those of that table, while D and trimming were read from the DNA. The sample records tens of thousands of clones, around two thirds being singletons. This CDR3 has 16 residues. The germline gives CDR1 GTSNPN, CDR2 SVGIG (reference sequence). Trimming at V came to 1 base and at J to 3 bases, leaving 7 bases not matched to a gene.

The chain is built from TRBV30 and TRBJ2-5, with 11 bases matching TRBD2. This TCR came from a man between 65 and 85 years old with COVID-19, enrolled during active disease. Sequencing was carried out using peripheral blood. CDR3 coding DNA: TGTGCCTGGAGTGAAGGAGTAGCGGGAGGGGAAGAGACCCAGTACTTC. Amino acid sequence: CAWSEGVAGGEETQYF.